This entry features one TCR beta chain sequence. Its cognate antigen is unknown. TCRdb re-analysed the reads in MiXCR, keeping a single row per CDR3 protein. The sample carries fewer than 550,000 distinct CDR3 sequences, around 32% recorded once. The record originates from a study of T cell repertoires in cytomegalovirus infection. About the study: Indicated by public TCR beta signatures were CMV infection and matching HLA type. Overall study findings and caveats: HLA-C-restricted CMV clonotypes gave the most frequent clonotype in two of eight donors. People with CMV and the relevant HLA were identified by cumulative public TCR beta family frequency.

Sequencing input: PBMCs. This clonotype originated in a human donor in good health (CMV status not recorded). Some clones in this sample may be carry-over from other donors' samples.

DNA of the CDR3: TGTGCCAGCAGCCAAGTTCGGAACTCCTACGAGCAGTACTTC. Translated, it gives CASSQVRNSYEQYF. The chain carries TRBV3-1 and TRBJ2-7; D gene ambiguous. Trimming pared 1 base from V and 0 bases from J, leaving 7 bases between. This CDR3 is built from 14 residues. Germline values: CDR1 LGHDT, CDR2 YNNKEL (reference sequence).